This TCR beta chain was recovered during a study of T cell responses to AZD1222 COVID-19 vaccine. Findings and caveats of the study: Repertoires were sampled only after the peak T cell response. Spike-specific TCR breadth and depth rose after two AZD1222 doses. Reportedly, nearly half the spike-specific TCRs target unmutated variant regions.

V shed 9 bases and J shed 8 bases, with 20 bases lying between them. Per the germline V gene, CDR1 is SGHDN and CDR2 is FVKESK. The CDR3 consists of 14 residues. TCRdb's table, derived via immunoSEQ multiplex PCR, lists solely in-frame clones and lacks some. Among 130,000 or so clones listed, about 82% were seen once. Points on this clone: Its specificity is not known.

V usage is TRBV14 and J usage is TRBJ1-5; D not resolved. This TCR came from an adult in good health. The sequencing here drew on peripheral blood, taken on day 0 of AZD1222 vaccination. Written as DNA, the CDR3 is TGTGCCAGAGAGAGTACCGGACGACCGGAGCCCCAGCATTTT. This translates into CARESTGRPEPQHF.